The clone carrying this T cell receptor (beta chain) was counted a few times. Its antigen is not known. These data belong to a study of early T cells in non-severe SARS-CoV-2 infection. Study-wide background: Investigators sequenced bulk RNA drawn from unsorted whole blood, and chains remained unpaired. Notes on the study in general: Comparison of clonotypes with VDJdb favored anti-spike CD8 responses while missing private and CD4 specificities.

CDR1 is MDHEN and CDR2 is SYDVKM in the germline V gene. Trimming cost V 4 bases and J 2 bases, with 8 bases left between them. The CDR3 loop spans 13 amino acids. The protocol attached unique molecular identifiers to individual cDNA molecules. TCRdb processed the 5' RACE reads anew with MiXCR; each CDR3 protein has one entry. The repertoire holds 75,000 or so distinct CDR3 sequences, with 13% to 15% as singletons. The TCR was taken from an adult who was a healthcare worker with PCR-confirmed SARS-CoV-2 infection or an uninfected control (not recorded which). The gene calls are TRBV28 and TRBJ1-2; D remains ambiguous. Input material: whole blood. CDR3 nucleotides: TGTGCCAGCAGTTCCCCGGGGAACTATGGCTACACCTTC. It specifies CASSSPGNYGYTF.